The 21 T cell receptor beta chains listed next were all sequenced from one sample in a study of cytomegalovirus exposure and HLA in healthy donors (dated by TCRdb to between 2016 and 2019). The library was made by the immunoSEQ multiplex PCR assay. The table comes from immuneACCESS by way of TCRdb, which keeps in-frame sequences with V and J called. Part of the clones is missing from these tables; in studies checked, under half for an unresolved V gene and the rest for unknown reasons. The sample table lists 250,000 to 300,000 clones, just over 85% of them with a count of one. The top ten clones comprise over 0.95% of the sample. The sequenced sample was PBMCs. These receptors all come from a woman aged 18-29 years in good health and CMV-seronegative.

A few counts support this clone. The rearrangement joins TRBV27 to TRBJ2-3; TRBD2 matches at 9 bases. CDR3 length equals 13 residues. Per the germline V gene, CDR1 is MNHEY and CDR2 is SMNVEV (reference sequence). Losses at the gene ends were 10 bases for V and 6 bases for J; bases not matched to a gene: 8. The CDR3 coding sequence is TGTGCCATCGCGGGGACTAGCCGGGATACGCAGTATTTT. It encodes CAIAGTSRDTQYF.

This CDR3 reads CASSSPGHTPVTDTQYF. Written as DNA, the CDR3 is TGTGCCAGCAGTTCGCCGGGACACACACCGGTCACAGATACGCAGTATTTT. V is TRBV28 and J is TRBJ2-3, with D perhaps TRBD1 (6 bases). The CDR3 extends over 17 amino acids. Germline CDR1 MDHEN, CDR2 SYDVKM. V gave up 4 bases and J gave up 2 bases, with 19 bases separating them.

This clone was seen more than once but under ten times. The rearrangement joins TRBV4-1 to TRBJ2-3, with D unclear. There are 14 residues in the CDR3. The germline V gene has CDR1 MGHRA and CDR2 YSYEKL. V lost 8 bases and J 2 bases, leaving 14 bases between the germline ends. The CDR3 DNA reads as TGCGCCAGCTCGAGGTTGCCTCACACAGATACGCAGTATTTT. Amino acids: CASSRLPHTDTQYF.

The chain joins TRBV9 to TRBJ2-5, with D maybe TRBD1 (6 bases). Germline CDR1 is SGDLS and CDR2 is YYNGEE. This CDR3 is built from 14 residues. Deletions cut 1 base from V and 1 base from J, with 8 bases between. The CDR3 reads CASSVLGGQETQYF. The CDR3 bases are TGTGCCAGCAGCGTACTAGGGGGCCAAGAGACCCAGTACTTC.

The CDR3 DNA reads as TGTGCCAGCAGCTTGGAACAGTCACCTAACTATGGCTACACCTTC. Translated: CASSLEQSPNYGYTF. The J gene is TRBJ1-2, the V gene TRBV7-9; D unresolved. The CDR3 covers 15 residues. The V end was cut by 3 bases, the J end by 0 bases, with 11 bases between. Germline V gene sequence: CDR1 SEHNR, CDR2 FQNEAQ (reference sequence).

This chain connects TRBV18 to TRBJ2-7, with D uncertain. V shed 6 bases and J shed 0 bases, with 9 bases lying between them. Germline CDR1 and CDR2: KGHSH and LQKENI. This CDR3 contains 13 residues. The CDR3 nucleotides read TGTGCCAGCTCTGTAGAGAGCTCCTACGAGCAGTACTTC. Encoded protein: CASSVESSYEQYF.

J is TRBJ2-5 and V is TRBV5-4, with D uncertain. The length of the CDR3 is 14 residues. V gave up 1 base and J gave up 7 bases, with 14 bases separating them. Germline V CDR1 and CDR2: SGHNT, YYREEE (reference sequence). The CDR3 sequence: CASSLSAVPGTQYF. Written as DNA, the CDR3 is TGTGCCAGCAGCTTGTCGGCAGTCCCAGGGACCCAGTACTTC.

The V gene is TRBV5-1, the J gene TRBJ2-3; possible D gene TRBD2, 7 bases. The ends were cut back, 1 base at V and 1 base at J, with 13 bases in the middle. CDR3 size: 16 residues. CDR1 and CDR2 from the germline V gene are SGHRS and YFSETQ. In DNA, the CDR3 is TGCGCCAGCAGCTTGCAAACGGGGGGCCGCACAGATACGCAGTATTTT. Protein: CASSLQTGGRTDTQYF.

CDR3 DNA: TGCAGCGTTGGCTTCAGGGGGCGCGACGACGAGCAGTACTTC. Translation gives CSVGFRGRDDEQYF. The V gene is TRBV29-1, the J gene TRBJ2-7, with 8 bases identical to TRBD1. Germline CDR1 is SQVTM and CDR2 is ANQGSEA. Unmatched junction bases numbered 10, after V lost 4 bases and J lost 5 bases. This CDR3 has 14 residues.

The table lists this clone with a count of one. The chain links TRBV5-1 to TRBJ1-2; perhaps TRBD1 as D (6 bases). There are 16 residues in the CDR3. Trimming took 2 bases from V and 2 from J, leaving 16 bases between them. Per germline, CDR1 SGHRS and CDR2 YFSETQ. CDR3 loop: CASSLEATGLNYGYTF. In DNA form, the CDR3 reads TGCGCCAGCAGCTTAGAGGCGACAGGTCTGAACTATGGCTACACCTTC. The entire variable domain, with the rest obtained from reference TRBV5-1 and TRBJ1-2, is as follows: KAGVTQTPRYLIKTRGQQVTLSCSPISGHRSVSWYQQTPGQGLQFLFEYFSETQRNKGNFPGRFSGRQFSNSRSEMNVSTLELGDSALYLCASSLEATGLNYGYTFGSGTRLTVV.

This chain joins TRBV28 and TRBJ2-3; 13 bases map to TRBD2. The V and J ends lost 3 bases and 7 bases, in that order; junction bases with no gene match: 7. CDR1 and CDR2 (germline): MDHEN, SYDVKM. The CDR3 sequence is 16 residues long. CDR3 sequence (DNA): TGTGCCAGCAGTTTGAGGACTAGCGGGAGCTTCAATACGCAGTATTTT. It codes for CASSLRTSGSFNTQYF.

This chain joins TRBV6-5 and TRBJ2-2; D unclear. V lost 6 bases and J lost 3, with 5 bases in between. The CDR3 is made up of 12 amino acids. Germline V gives CDR1 MNHEY, CDR2 SVGAGI. CDR3 region: CASSHYTGELFF. The CDR3 region has the DNA TGTGCCAGCAGCCATTACACCGGGGAGCTGTTTTTT.

V is TRBV5-1 and J is TRBJ1-2; D gene unclear. The CDR3 length is 14 residues. V lost 4 bases, J lost 2 bases, and 12 bases lay in between. CDR1 and CDR2 (germline): SGHRS, YFSETQ. CDR3 nucleotides: TGCGCCAGCAGCCCCACAGCCTCCAACTATGGCTACACCTTC. Amino acid sequence: CASSPTASNYGYTF.

This clone showed up just a few times. V gene TRBV19 combines with J gene TRBJ2-2, with D possibly matching TRBD2 (5 bases). Deletions cut 6 bases from V and 6 bases from J, with 11 bases between. The CDR3 has 13 amino acids. Germline CDR1 reads LNHDA; CDR2 reads SQIVND (reference sequence). CDR3 coding DNA: TGTGCCAGTAGACTAGGCGCTGCCGGGGAGCTGTTTTTT. Encoded protein: CASRLGAAGELFF.

The chain uses TRBV6-5 and TRBJ1-2, with D unresolved. The CDR3 extends over 14 amino acids. V dropped 2 bases and J dropped 6 bases, with 13 bases sitting between them. Germline CDR1 reads MNHEY; CDR2 reads SVGAGI. The DNA of the CDR3 is TGTGCCAGCAGTTACAGCTCGGGGAAGGATGGCTACACCTTC. Translated: CASSYSSGKDGYTF.

V gene TRBV21-1 combines with J gene TRBJ2-7; the table's D call TRBD1 went unverified against the DNA. TRBV21-1 is a listed pseudogene. This CDR3 is 14 amino acids long. CDR3 amino acids: CASSKGGQFHEQYF. CDR3 coding DNA: TGTGCCAGCAGCAAAGGGGGACAGTTCCACGAGCAGTACTTC.

The count of this clone is one. J is TRBJ2-5 and V is TRBV5-1; D ambiguous. The V end lost 2 bases, the J end lost 1 base, and 9 bases lay between the germline ends. This CDR3 spans 14 amino acids. CDR1 is SGHRS, CDR2 YFSETQ, per germline. The chain's CDR3 is CASSFGVFQETQYF. The CDR3 nucleotides read TGCGCCAGCAGCTTCGGAGTTTTCCAAGAGACCCAGTACTTC.

The gene calls are TRBV6-1 and TRBJ2-7, with TRBD2 matching over 9 bases. Germline-derived CDR1 and CDR2 are MNHNS and SASEGT. Losses at the gene ends were 2 bases for V and 3 bases for J; bases not matched to a gene: 5. This CDR3 has 15 amino acids. CDR3 sequence (DNA): TGTGCCAGCAGTGAAAGGGATAGCGGGAGCTACGAGCAGTACTTC. As protein: CASSERDSGSYEQYF.

The chain links TRBV5-8 to TRBJ1-5; weak D call: TRBD1 (6 bases). The V and J ends lost 2 bases and 5 bases respectively, with 14 bases between them. The V gene's germline CDR1 is SGHTS and CDR2 YDEGEE. The CDR3 spans 15 residues. For the CDR3, the DNA is TGTGCCAGCAGCTTCCAAACAGGGAACCATCAGCCCCAGCATTTT. The encoded protein is CASSFQTGNHQPQHF.

The V and J genes are TRBV27 and TRBJ1-4; D call uncertain. This CDR3 is built from 17 residues. Trimming removed 2 bases from V and 3 bases from J, with 16 bases in between. Germline V lookup: CDR1 MNHEY, CDR2 SMNVEV (reference sequence). CDR3 protein: CASSLSGEVVANEKLFF. Written as DNA, the CDR3 is TGTGCCAGCAGTTTAAGTGGGGAGGTGGTAGCTAATGAAAAACTGTTTTTT.

Remarks on this clone: Other DNA sequences in the same sample also yield this CDR3. The rearrangement uses TRBV30 and TRBJ1-5; tentatively, D is TRBD1 (5 bases). V lost 1 base to trimming and J lost 0 bases, with 10 bases between them. There are 15 residues in the CDR3. Germline V gene lookup returns CDR1 GTSNPN and CDR2 SVGIG (reference sequence). The CDR3 reads CAWSGGDSSNQPQHF. Written as DNA, the CDR3 is TGTGCCTGGAGTGGAGGTGACAGTAGCAATCAGCCCCAGCATTTT.